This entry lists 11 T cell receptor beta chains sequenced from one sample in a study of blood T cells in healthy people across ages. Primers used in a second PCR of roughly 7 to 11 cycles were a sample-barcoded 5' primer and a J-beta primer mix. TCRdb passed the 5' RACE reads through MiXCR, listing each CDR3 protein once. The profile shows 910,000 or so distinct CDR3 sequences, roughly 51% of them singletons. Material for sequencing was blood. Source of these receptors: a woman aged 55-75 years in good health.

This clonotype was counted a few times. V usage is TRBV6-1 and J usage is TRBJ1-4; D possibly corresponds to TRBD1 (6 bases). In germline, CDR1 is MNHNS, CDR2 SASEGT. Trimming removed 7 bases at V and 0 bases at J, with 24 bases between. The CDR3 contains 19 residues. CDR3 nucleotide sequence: TGTGCCAGCAAAAGAACAGGGTCTTATTCTCCTGCAACTAATGAAAAACTGTTTTTT. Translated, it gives CASKRTGSYSPATNEKLFF.

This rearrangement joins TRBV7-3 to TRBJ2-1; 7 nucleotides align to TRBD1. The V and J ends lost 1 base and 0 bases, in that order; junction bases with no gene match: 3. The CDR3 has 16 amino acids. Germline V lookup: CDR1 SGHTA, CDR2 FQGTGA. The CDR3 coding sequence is TGTGCCAGCAGCTTAAGTGGGACAGCCTCCTACAATGAGCAGTTCTTC. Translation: CASSLSGTASYNEQFF.

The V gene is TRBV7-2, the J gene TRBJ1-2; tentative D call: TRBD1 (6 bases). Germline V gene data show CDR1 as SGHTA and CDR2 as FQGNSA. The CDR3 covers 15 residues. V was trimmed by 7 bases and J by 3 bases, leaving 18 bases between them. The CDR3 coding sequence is TGTGCCAGCACCCAAAGTGGGGGGGCCTACTATGGCTACACCTTC. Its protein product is CASTQSGGAYYGYTF.

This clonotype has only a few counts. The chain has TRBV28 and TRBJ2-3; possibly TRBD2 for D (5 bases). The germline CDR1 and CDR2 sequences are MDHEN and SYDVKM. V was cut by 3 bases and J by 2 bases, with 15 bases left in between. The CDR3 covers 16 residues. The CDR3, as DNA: TGTGCCAGCAGTTTCTCCCGGGGTTGGGCCACAGATACGCAGTATTTT. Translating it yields CASSFSRGWATDTQYF.

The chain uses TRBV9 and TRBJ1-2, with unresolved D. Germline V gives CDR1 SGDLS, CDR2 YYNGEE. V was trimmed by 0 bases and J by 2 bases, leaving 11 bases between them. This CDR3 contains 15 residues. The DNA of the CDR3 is TGTGCCAGCAGCGTAGGGGCCACTGAGAACTATGGCTACACCTTC. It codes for CASSVGATENYGYTF. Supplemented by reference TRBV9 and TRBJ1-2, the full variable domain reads DSGVTQTPKHLITATGQRVTLRCSPRSGDLSVYWYQQSLDQGLQFLIQYYNGEERAKGNILERFSAQQFPDLHSELNLSSLELGDSALYFCASSVGATENYGYTFGSGTRLTVV.

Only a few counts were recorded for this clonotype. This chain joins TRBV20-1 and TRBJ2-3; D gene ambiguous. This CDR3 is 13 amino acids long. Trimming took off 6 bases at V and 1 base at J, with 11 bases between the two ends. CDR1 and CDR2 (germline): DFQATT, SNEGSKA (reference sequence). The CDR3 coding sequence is TGCAGTGCCCCGTCCAGCGGCACAGATACGCAGTATTTT. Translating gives CSAPSSGTDTQYF.

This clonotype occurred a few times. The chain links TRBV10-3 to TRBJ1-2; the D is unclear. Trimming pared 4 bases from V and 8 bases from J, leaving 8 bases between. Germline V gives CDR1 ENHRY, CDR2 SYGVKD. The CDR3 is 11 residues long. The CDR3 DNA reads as TGTGCCATCAGTGGGGCAGTCGGCTACACCTTC. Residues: CAISGAVGYTF.

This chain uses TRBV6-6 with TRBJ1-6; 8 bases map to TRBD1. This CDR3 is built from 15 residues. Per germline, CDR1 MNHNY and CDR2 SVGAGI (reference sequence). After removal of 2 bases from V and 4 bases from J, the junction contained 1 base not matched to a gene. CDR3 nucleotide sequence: TGTGCCAGCAGTTACCGGACAGGGTATAATTCACCCCTCCACTTT. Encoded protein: CASSYRTGYNSPLHF.

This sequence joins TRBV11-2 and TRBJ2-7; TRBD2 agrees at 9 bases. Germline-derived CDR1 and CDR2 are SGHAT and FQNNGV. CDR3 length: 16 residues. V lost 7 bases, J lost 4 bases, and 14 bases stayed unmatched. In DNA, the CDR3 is TGTGCCAGCACCCCTCTGGCGGGAGGGAAGTATTACGAGCAGTACTTC. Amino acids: CASTPLAGGKYYEQYF.

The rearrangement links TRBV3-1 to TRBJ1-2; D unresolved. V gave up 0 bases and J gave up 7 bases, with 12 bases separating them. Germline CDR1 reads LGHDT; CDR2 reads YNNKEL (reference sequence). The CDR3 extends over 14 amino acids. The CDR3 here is CASSQDWQIGGYTF. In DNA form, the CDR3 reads TGTGCCAGCAGCCAAGATTGGCAAATCGGTGGCTACACCTTC. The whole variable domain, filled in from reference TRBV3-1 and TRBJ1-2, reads DTAVSQTPKYLVTQMGNDKSIKCEQNLGHDTMYWYKQDSKKFLKIMFSYNNKELIINETVPNRFSPKSPDKAHLNLHINSLELGDSAVYFCASSQDWQIGGYTFGSGTRLTVV.

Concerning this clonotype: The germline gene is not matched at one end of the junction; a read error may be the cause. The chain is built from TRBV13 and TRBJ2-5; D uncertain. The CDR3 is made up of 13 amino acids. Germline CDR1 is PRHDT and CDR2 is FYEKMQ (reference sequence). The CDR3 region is CASSVGLSETQYF. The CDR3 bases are TGTGCCAGCAGCGTAGGCCTAAGTGAGACCCAGTACTTC.